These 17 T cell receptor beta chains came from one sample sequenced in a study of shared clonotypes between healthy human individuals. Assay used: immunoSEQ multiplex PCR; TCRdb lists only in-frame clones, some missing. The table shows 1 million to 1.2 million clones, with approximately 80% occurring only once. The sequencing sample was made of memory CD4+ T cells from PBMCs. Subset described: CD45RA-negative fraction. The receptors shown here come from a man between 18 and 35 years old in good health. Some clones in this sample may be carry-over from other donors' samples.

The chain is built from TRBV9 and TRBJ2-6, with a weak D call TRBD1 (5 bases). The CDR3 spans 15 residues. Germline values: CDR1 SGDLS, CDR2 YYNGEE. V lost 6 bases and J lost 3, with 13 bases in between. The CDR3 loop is CASTTSGNGANVLTF. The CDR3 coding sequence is TGTGCCAGCACCACTTCAGGGAATGGGGCCAACGTCCTGACTTTC. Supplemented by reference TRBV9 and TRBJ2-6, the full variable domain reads DSGVTQTPKHLITATGQRVTLRCSPRSGDLSVYWYQQSLDQGLQFLIQYYNGEERAKGNILERFSAQQFPDLHSELNLSSLELGDSALYFCASTTSGNGANVLTFGAGSRLTVL.

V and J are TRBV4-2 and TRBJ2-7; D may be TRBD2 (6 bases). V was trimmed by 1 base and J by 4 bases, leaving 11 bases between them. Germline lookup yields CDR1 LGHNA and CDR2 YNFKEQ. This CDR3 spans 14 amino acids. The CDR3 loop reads CASSQGAGLYEQYF. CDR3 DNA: TGTGCCAGCAGCCAAGGGGCGGGGCTTTACGAGCAGTACTTC.

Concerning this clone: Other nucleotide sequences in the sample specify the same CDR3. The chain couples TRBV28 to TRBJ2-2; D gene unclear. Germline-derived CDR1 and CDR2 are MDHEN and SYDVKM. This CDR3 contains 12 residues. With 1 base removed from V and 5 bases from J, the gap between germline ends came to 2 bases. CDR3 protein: CASSLLTGELFF. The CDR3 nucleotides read TGTGCCAGCAGTTTATTGACCGGGGAGCTGTTTTTT.

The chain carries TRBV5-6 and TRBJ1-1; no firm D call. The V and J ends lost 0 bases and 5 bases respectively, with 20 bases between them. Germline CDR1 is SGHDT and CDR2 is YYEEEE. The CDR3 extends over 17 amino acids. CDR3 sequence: CASSLGRRSGLGTEAFF. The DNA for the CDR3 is TGTGCCAGCAGCTTGGGGAGAAGGAGTGGGCTGGGGACTGAAGCTTTCTTT.

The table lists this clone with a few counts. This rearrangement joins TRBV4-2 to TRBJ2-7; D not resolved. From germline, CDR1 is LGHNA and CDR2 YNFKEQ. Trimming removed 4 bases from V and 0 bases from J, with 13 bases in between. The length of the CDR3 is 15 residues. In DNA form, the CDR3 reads TGTGCCAGCAGCCCCACCGGCGGCAGCTCCTACGAGCAGTACTTC. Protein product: CASSPTGGSSYEQYF.

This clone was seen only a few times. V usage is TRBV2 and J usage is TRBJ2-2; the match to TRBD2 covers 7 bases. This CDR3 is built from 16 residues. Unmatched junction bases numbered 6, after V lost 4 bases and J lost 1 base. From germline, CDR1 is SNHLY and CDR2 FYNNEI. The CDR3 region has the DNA TGTGCCAGCAGTGTGAGGCCTAGCGGGAACACCGGGGAGCTGTTTTTT. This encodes CASSVRPSGNTGELFF.

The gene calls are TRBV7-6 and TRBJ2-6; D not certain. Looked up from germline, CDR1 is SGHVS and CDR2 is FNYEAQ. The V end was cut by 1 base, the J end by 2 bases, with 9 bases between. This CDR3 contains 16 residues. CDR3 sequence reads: CASSLEFRPGANVLTF. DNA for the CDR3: TGTGCCAGCAGCTTAGAGTTCAGGCCTGGGGCCAACGTCCTGACTTTC.

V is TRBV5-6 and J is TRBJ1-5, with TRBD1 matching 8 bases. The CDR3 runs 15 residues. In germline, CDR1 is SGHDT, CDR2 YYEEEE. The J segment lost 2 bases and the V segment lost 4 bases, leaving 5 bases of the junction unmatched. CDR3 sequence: CASSRTGYGNQPQHF. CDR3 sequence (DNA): TGTGCCAGCAGCCGGACAGGGTATGGCAATCAGCCCCAGCATTTT. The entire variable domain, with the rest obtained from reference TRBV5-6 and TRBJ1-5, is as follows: DAGVTQSPTHLIKTRGQQVTLRCSPKSGHDTVSWYQQALGQGPQFIFQYYEEEERQRGNFPDRFSGHQFPNYSSELNVNALLLGDSALYLCASSRTGYGNQPQHFGDGTRLSIL.

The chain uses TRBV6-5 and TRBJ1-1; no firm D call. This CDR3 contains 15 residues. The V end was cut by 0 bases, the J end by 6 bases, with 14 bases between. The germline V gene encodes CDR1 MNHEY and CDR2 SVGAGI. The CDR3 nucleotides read TGTGCCAGCAGTTACTCGATGGCGGCCCTGCCTGAAGCTTTCTTT. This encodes CASSYSMAALPEAFF.

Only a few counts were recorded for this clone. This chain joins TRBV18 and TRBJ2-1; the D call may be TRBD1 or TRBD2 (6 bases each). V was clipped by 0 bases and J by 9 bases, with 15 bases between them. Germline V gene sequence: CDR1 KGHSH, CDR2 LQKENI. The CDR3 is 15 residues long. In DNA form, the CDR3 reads TGTGCCAGCTCACCACCCTTAGGGGGGAGTGGTGAGCAGTTCTTC. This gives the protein CASSPPLGGSGEQFF.

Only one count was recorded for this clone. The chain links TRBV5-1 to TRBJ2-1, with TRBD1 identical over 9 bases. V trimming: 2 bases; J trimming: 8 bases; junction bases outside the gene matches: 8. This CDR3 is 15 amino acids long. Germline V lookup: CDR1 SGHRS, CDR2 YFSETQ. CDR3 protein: CASSFSGTGSHEQFF. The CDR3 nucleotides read TGCGCCAGCAGCTTTTCCGGGACAGGGAGTCATGAGCAGTTCTTC.

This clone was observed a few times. The chain's CDR3 is CASSVGAGIYYEQYF. CDR3 DNA: TGTGCCAGCAGCGTGGGGGCGGGGATATACTACGAGCAGTACTTC. The gene calls are TRBV11-1 and TRBJ2-7; perhaps D is TRBD1 or TRBD2 (6 bases each). Trimming removed 5 bases from V and 3 bases from J, with 17 bases in between. The V gene's germline CDR1 is SGHAT and CDR2 FQDESV (reference sequence). This CDR3 is built from 15 residues.

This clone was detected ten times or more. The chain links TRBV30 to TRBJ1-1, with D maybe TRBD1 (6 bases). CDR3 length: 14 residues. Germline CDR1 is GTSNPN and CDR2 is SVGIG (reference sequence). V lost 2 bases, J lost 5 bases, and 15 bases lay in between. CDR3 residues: CAWSQERGGTEAFF. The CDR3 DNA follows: TGTGCCTGGAGTCAGGAAAGGGGGGGGACTGAAGCTTTCTTT.

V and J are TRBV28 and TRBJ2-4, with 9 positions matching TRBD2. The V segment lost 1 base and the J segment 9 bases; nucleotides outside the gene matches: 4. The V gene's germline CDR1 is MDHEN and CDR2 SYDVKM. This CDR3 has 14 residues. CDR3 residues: CASSLLAGDPIQYF. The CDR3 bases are TGTGCCAGCAGTTTATTAGCGGGAGATCCCATTCAGTACTTC.

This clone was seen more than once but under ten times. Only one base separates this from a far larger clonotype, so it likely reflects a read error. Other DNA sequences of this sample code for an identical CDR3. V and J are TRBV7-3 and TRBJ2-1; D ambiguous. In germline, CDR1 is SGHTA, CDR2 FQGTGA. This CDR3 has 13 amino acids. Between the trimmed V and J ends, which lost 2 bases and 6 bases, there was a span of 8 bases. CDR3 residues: CASSLSRSNEQFF. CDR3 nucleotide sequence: TGTGCCAGCAGCTTATCCAGGAGCAATGAGCAGTTCTTC.

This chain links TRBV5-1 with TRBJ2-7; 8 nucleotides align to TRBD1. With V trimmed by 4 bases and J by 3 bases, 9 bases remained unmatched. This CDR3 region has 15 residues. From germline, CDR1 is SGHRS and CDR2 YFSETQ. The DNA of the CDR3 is TGCGCCAGCAGCACGGGACAGGCTCTCGGCTACGAGCAGTACTTC. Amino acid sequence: CASSTGQALGYEQYF.

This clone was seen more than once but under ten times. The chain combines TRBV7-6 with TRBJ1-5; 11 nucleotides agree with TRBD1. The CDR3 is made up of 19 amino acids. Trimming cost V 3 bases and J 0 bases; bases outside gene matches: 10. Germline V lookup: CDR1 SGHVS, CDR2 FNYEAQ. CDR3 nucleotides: TGTGCCAGCAGCTTGCTCGGACAGGGGGCACCCCTTAGCAATCAGCCCCAGCATTTT. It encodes CASSLLGQGAPLSNQPQHF.